This T cell receptor beta chain was recovered during a study of T cell clonotyping in hematopoietic cell transplantation. Generated by immunoSEQ multiplex PCR, the TCRdb table keeps only in-frame clones and is missing some. In the table there are around 3,600 clones, roughly 18% of which are singletons. This clone was observed a few times. Germline V gene data show CDR1 as SQVTM and CDR2 as ANQGSEA. There are 13 residues in the CDR3. V dropped 6 bases and J dropped 3 bases, with 15 bases sitting between them. This TCR came from a male patient aged 50 to 59 who had an allogeneic stem cell transplant from a related donor, so the T cells may come from the graft donor. Some clones in this sample may be carry-over from other donors' samples. This chain joins TRBV29-1 and TRBJ2-7; maybe TRBD2 (6 bases). The sample here was peripheral blood mononuclear cells, taken 30 days after allogeneic stem cell transplant. The chain's CDR3 is CSVPSGDSYEQYF. As DNA, the CDR3 is TGCAGCGTACCCTCGGGAGACAGCTACGAGCAGTACTTC.